Sequencing of this TCR beta chain was carried out in a study of T-cell memory formation after mild COVID-19. A few counts support this clonotype. It was 5'RACE with constant-segment primers that produced the TCR alpha and TCR beta cDNA libraries, which carried sample barcodes and UMIs. A single record per CDR3 protein comes from TCRdb applying MiXCR to the 5' RACE reads. The profile shows about half a million distinct CDR3 sequences, 15% to 20% of them singletons. This TCR came from an adult woman who had mild COVID-19 (a few samples of this study predate the infection). Cell type and time point are not known. Sequenced: PBMCs or a T cell subset sorted from them (not recorded which).

The CDR3 DNA sequence: TGCGCCAGCAGCTCGGGTGGGGGCGACTATGGCTACACCTTC. Translating it yields CASSSGGGDYGYTF. The J gene is TRBJ1-2, the V gene TRBV5-1; weak D call: TRBD1 (6 bases). The CDR3 totals 14 residues. Germline V lookup: CDR1 SGHRS, CDR2 YFSETQ. V lost 3 bases to trimming and J lost 3 bases, with 12 bases between them.